The present TCR beta chain was sequenced within a study of blood T cell repertoires in COVID-19. This study enrolled people aged 18 to 89 from roughly 22 US geographic areas. Two negative PCRs, clearance, or symptom resolution characterized the recovered Cohort 3 donors. The CDR3 has 13 amino acids. In germline, CDR1 is MRHNA, CDR2 SNTAGT. V was pared by 4 bases and J by 6 bases, with 5 bases of the junction left unmatched. Here immunoSEQ multiplex PCR was the method, and the copy in TCRdb shows in-frame clones only, minus some. Of a few hundred thousand clones in the sample, approximately 84% were seen once.

The clonotype was recovered from a man aged 25 to 40 who had recovered from COVID-19. The sample consisted of PBMCs or T cells enriched from blood (not recorded which). This chain links TRBV6-4 with TRBJ2-7; TRBD1 aligns across 8 bases. CDR3 DNA: TGTGCCAGCAGTGCCAGACAGGGGACCGAGCAGTACTTC. It yields the protein CASSARQGTEQYF.